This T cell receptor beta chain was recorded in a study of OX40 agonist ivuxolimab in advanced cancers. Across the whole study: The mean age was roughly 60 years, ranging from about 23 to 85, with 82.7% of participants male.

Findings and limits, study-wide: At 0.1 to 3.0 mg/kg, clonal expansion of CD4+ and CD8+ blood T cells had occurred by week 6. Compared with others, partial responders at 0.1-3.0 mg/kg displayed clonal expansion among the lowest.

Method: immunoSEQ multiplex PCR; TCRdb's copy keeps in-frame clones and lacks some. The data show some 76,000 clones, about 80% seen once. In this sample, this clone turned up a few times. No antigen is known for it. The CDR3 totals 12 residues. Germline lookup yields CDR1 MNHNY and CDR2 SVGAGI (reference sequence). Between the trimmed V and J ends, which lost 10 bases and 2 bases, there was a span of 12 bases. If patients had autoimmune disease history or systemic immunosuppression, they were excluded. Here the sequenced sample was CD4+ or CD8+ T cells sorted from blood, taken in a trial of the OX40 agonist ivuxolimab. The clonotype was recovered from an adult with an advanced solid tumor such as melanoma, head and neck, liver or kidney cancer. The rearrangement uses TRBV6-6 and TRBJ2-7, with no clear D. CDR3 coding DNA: TGTGCCACCACGACTTTTCCCTACGAGCAGTACTTC. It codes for CATTTFPYEQYF.